These 18 T cell receptor beta chains originate from one sample sequenced in a study of T cells in localized non-small cell lung cancer. TCRdb keeps only in-frame clones here, not all; method: immunoSEQ multiplex PCR. The sample includes 20,000 to 25,000 clones, approximately 90% seen only once; the top ten take 6.9%. The source material was peripheral blood, sampled before any cancer treatment. These TCRs come from a woman aged 40 to 75 with stage I lung adenocarcinoma.

CDR3 in amino acids: CASASRTGGARGEAFF. The DNA of the CDR3 is TGTGCCAGCGCCAGCCGGACAGGGGGCGCGCGGGGGGAAGCTTTCTTT. V and J are TRBV19 and TRBJ1-1; 11 bases are a match to TRBD1. CDR3 size: 16 residues. V was pared by 9 bases and J by 8 bases, with 17 bases of the junction left unmatched. From germline, CDR1 is LNHDA and CDR2 SQIVND (reference sequence).

This chain links TRBV6-5 with TRBJ2-1; no clear D gene. The CDR3 totals 14 residues. Trimming pared 8 bases from V and 2 bases from J, leaving 13 bases between. CDR1 and CDR2 from the germline V gene are MNHEY and SVGAGI. CDR3 nucleotide sequence: TGTGCCAGCTGGTCCCCGAAGCCCTACAATGAGCAGTTCTTC. Translation: CASWSPKPYNEQFF.

The chain recombines TRBV28 with TRBJ1-1; perhaps TRBD1 as D (5 bases). This CDR3 region has 16 residues. The ends were cut back, 5 bases at V and 1 base at J, with 17 bases in the middle. The germline CDR1 and CDR2 sequences are MDHEN and SYDVKM. CDR3 coding DNA: TGTGCCAGCAGTCCCCCGACCGGGGCTACGAACACTGAAGCTTTCTTT. Translation gives CASSPPTGATNTEAFF.

V and J are TRBV7-8 and TRBJ2-3; TRBD2 aligns across 13 bases. CDR3 size: 17 residues. V shed 1 base and J 4 bases; nucleotides not matched to a gene: 5. Germline CDR1 SGHVS, CDR2 FQNEAQ. CDR3 amino acids: CASSLGTSGSKADTQYF. CDR3 coding DNA: TGTGCCAGCAGCTTAGGGACTAGCGGGAGTAAAGCAGATACGCAGTATTTT.

This sequence joins TRBV6-5 and TRBJ1-5, with unresolved D. Trimming took 2 bases from V and 7 from J, leaving 9 bases between them. This CDR3 comprises 13 residues. Germline V gene lookup returns CDR1 MNHEY and CDR2 SVGAGI. The CDR3 region is CASSYGSGQPQHF. CDR3 coding DNA: TGTGCCAGCAGTTACGGGTCCGGGCAGCCCCAGCATTTT.

V is TRBV11-2 and J is TRBJ2-5; TRBD2 aligns across 12 bases. V lost 1 base, J lost 2 bases, and 8 bases stayed unmatched. Per germline, CDR1 SGHAT and CDR2 FQNNGV. The CDR3 spans 18 residues. The CDR3 loop is CASSLVRASGRGQETQYF. The CDR3 DNA reads as TGTGCCAGCAGCTTAGTCCGGGCTAGCGGGAGGGGGCAAGAGACCCAGTACTTC.

The rearrangement joins TRBV7-2 to TRBJ1-1; D unresolved. V was shortened by 9 bases and J by 3 bases, with 8 bases between the two germline ends. This CDR3 is 11 amino acids long. CDR1 SGHTA and CDR2 FQGNSA come from the germline V gene. CDR3 nucleotide sequence: TGTGCCAGTCTAAGGGACACTGAAGCTTTCTTT. Its translation: CASLRDTEAFF.

A few counts support this clone. The chain joins TRBV2 to TRBJ1-4; 10 bases are shared with TRBD1. Germline V gives CDR1 SNHLY, CDR2 FYNNEI. The CDR3 covers 14 residues. With 6 bases clipped from V and 3 bases from J, the junction kept 1 base outside the gene matches. CDR3: CASRTGGSNEKLFF. The CDR3 DNA is TGTGCCAGCAGGACAGGGGGCTCTAATGAAAAACTGTTTTTT.

In this sample, this clone is hyperexpanded. This rearrangement joins TRBV30 to TRBJ1-5; TRBD1 matches 7 bases. This CDR3 region has 14 residues. The V segment lost 3 bases and the J segment 3 bases; nucleotides outside the gene matches: 5. The V gene's germline CDR1 is GTSNPN and CDR2 SVGIG (reference sequence). CDR3 in DNA: TGTGCCTGGAGCTCGGGACAGTTCAATCAGCCCCAGCATTTT. Translated, it gives CAWSSGQFNQPQHF. Full variable domain (missing parts from reference TRBV30 and TRBJ1-5): SQTIHQWPATLVQPVGSPLSLECTVEGTSNPNLYWYRQAAGRGLQLLFYSVGIGQISSEVPQNLSASRPQDRQFILSSKKLLLSDSGFYLCAWSSGQFNQPQHFGDGTRLSIL.

This chain uses TRBV6-4 with TRBJ1-1, with TRBD1 identical over 7 bases. The V gene end was trimmed by 6 bases and the J gene end by 1 base; junction bases not matched to a gene: 11. The CDR3 spans 16 residues. The germline V gene encodes CDR1 MRHNA and CDR2 SNTAGT. CDR3 amino acids: CASRRRGTGANTEAFF. CDR3 coding DNA: TGTGCCAGCAGGCGGAGGGGTACAGGGGCGAACACTGAAGCTTTCTTT.

The V gene is TRBV11-3, the J gene TRBJ2-5; D is possibly TRBD1 (6 bases). Germline-derived CDR1 and CDR2 are SGHNT and YENEEA. V was pared by 4 bases and J by 2 bases, with 8 bases between. The CDR3 contains 13 residues. CDR3 bases: TGTGCCAGCAGCTCCGGACAGCAAGAGACCCAGTACTTC. The encoded protein is CASSSGQQETQYF.

The rearrangement links TRBV7-8 to TRBJ2-5; the D gene is possibly TRBD2 (5 bases). The J call may be wrong; the DNA end is better matched by TRBJ2-7. Germline loops: CDR1 SGHVS, CDR2 FQNEAQ. CDR3 size: 16 residues. Here the CDR3 DNA reads TGTGCCAGCAGCCATAGGCGGCAGACGCGGGCCTACGAGCAGTACTTC. Encoded protein: CASSHRRQTRAYEQYF.

This rearrangement joins TRBV7-9 to TRBJ2-5; D is ambiguous. In germline, CDR1 is SEHNR, CDR2 FQNEAQ (reference sequence). The V and J ends lost 7 bases and 5 bases respectively, with 20 bases between them. The CDR3 is 15 residues long. CDR3 nucleotides: TGTGCCAGCACCTATACTCCATACCCGGTGGAGACCCAGTACTTC. It translates to CASTYTPYPVETQYF.

The J gene is TRBJ2-7, the V gene TRBV27; no firm D call. Between the trimmed V and J ends, which lost 6 bases and 3 bases, there was a span of 18 bases. CDR3 size: 15 residues. Germline CDR1 MNHEY, CDR2 SMNVEV (reference sequence). DNA of the CDR3: TGTGCCAGCAGCCTCCGCCCCGGGCTCTTCTACGAGCAGTACTTC. Translated, it gives CASSLRPGLFYEQYF.

The chain employs TRBV12-5 and TRBJ1-1, with D uncertain. Germline values: CDR1 LGHNT, CDR2 FRNRAP. V gave up 1 base and J gave up 0 bases, with 6 bases separating them. The CDR3 runs to 14 residues. CDR3 sequence (DNA): TGTGCTAGTGGTTTGGCAGGAATGAACACTGAAGCTTTCTTT. Translating gives CASGLAGMNTEAFF.

V gene TRBV6-1 combines with J gene TRBJ1-5, with a tentative D call TRBD1 (5 bases). CDR1 and CDR2 (germline): MNHNS, SASEGT. Trimming shortened V by 3 bases and J by 3 bases, and 9 bases separated the two germline ends. The CDR3 is made up of 14 amino acids. CDR3 residues: CASSEGGFNQPQHF. The CDR3 DNA follows: TGTGCCAGCAGTGAGGGGGGGTTCAATCAGCCCCAGCATTTT.

The CDR3 bases are TGTGCCAGCAGCCCGGGACAGGTCGGCCACGAGCAGTACTTC. Protein product: CASSPGQVGHEQYF. This chain links TRBV7-9 with TRBJ2-7; 8 bases map to TRBD1. The CDR3 runs to 14 residues. The V gene end was trimmed by 5 bases and the J gene end by 5 bases; junction bases not matched to a gene: 8. The germline V gene has CDR1 SEHNR and CDR2 FQNEAQ (reference sequence).

This chain connects TRBV19 to TRBJ2-7; 10 nucleotides match TRBD1. This CDR3 is 18 amino acids long. V lost 4 bases, J lost 0 bases, and 12 bases stayed unmatched. CDR1 LNHDA and CDR2 SQIVND come from the germline V gene (reference sequence). The CDR3 protein is CASSRSGQGGLSSYEQYF. DNA for the CDR3: TGTGCCAGTAGTAGGTCCGGACAGGGGGGCCTTAGCTCCTACGAGCAGTACTTC. The variable domain in full, completed from reference TRBV19 and TRBJ2-7, reads DGGITQSPKYLFRKEGQNVTLSCEQNLNHDAMYWYRQDPGQGLRLIYYSQIVNDFQKGDIAEGYSVSREKKESFPLTVTSAQKNPTAFYLCASSRSGQGGLSSYEQYFGPGTRLTVT.